This TCR beta chain was captured in a study of CD4+ T cells in melanoma. General study results and limits: CD8+ T cell, macrophage and B cell function reportedly correlated with neoantigen-specific CD4+ T cells.

Worth noting for this clone: The antigen is not known.

Germline loops: CDR1 SGHTA, CDR2 FQGTGA. Trimming took off 5 bases at V and 2 bases at J, with 19 bases between the two ends. The CDR3 is 17 amino acids. Data came from immunoSEQ multiplex PCR; TCRdb stores just in-frame clones and leaves some out. The sample lists tens of thousands of clones; over 60% were seen once. The sequence came from a human donor with melanoma. Sequencing was done on a sample of tumor tissue. V and J are TRBV7-3 and TRBJ1-5; D uncertain. The CDR3 protein is CASSPQPWRSRNQPQHF. For the CDR3, the DNA is TGTGCCAGCAGCCCCCAACCTTGGAGGAGCCGCAATCAGCCCCAGCATTTT. The full variable domain, its missing parts supplied by reference TRBV7-3 and TRBJ1-5, is GAGVSQTPSNKVTEKGKYVELRCDPISGHTALYWYRQSLGQGPEFLIYFQGTGAADDSGLPNDRFFAVRPEGSVSTLKIQRTERGDSAVYLCASSPQPWRSRNQPQHFGDGTRLSIL.